This paragraph covers one T cell receptor (beta chain) sequence. These data are taken from a study of blood T cell repertoires in COVID-19. At the level of the study: Acute and convalescent COVID-19 specimens originated in the United States, Italy and Spain.

Germline CDR1 LNHNV, CDR2 YYDKDF (reference sequence). This CDR3 is built from 13 residues. V lost 8 bases and J lost 2, with 11 bases in between. In the study's own analysis: By means of reference gene primer amplification, nucleated cell counts were estimated. Profiled with immunoSEQ multiplex PCR; TCRdb holds only in-frame clones, not every one. V and J calls and clone size are those listed in that table; D and trimming were worked out from the DNA. The data contain around 470,000 clones, roughly 87% of them seen just once; the ten biggest clones take up about 1%. The chain is built from TRBV15 and TRBJ2-3; tentative D call: TRBD1 (6 bases). The sample taken for sequencing was peripheral blood. This TCR was sampled from a man younger than 35 with COVID-19, enrolled during active disease. For the CDR3, the DNA is TGTGCCACCGGGGGCATCGACACAGATACGCAGTATTTT. This translates into CATGGIDTDTQYF.